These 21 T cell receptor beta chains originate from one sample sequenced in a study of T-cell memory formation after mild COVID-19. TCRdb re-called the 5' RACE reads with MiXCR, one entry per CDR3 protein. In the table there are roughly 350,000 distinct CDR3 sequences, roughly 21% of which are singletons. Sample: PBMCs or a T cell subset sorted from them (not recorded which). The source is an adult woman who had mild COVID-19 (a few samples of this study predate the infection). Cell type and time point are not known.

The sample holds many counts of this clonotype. DNA of the CDR3: TGTGCCAGCAGCGACTGGGCCGGGACAGGGTTGGATCAGCCCCAGCATTTT. This sequence encodes CASSDWAGTGLDQPQHF. The rearrangement links TRBV5-6 to TRBJ1-5; 9 bases map to TRBD1. V shed 4 bases, J shed 5 bases, and the junction held 13 bases outside the gene matches. Germline V gives CDR1 SGHDT, CDR2 YYEEEE. CDR3 size: 17 residues.

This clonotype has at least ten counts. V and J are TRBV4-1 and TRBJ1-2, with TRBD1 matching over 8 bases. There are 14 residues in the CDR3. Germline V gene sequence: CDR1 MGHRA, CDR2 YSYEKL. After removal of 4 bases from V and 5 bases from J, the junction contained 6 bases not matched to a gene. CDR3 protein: CASSPVTGEYGYTF. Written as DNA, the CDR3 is TGCGCCAGCAGCCCGGTGACAGGGGAATATGGCTACACCTTC.

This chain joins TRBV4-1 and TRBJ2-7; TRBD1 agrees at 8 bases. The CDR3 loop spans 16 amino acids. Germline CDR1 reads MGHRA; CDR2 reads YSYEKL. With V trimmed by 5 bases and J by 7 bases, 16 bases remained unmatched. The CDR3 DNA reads TGCGCCAGCAGCTCCCTCGTTCGACAGGGGACGGGGGAGCAGTACTTC. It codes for CASSSLVRQGTGEQYF.

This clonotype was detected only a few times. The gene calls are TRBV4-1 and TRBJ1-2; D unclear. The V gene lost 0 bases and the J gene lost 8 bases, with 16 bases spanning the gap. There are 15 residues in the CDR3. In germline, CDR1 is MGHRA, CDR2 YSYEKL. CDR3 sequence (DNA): TGCGCCAGCAGCCAAGAACTCGGGAGTGCCTCCGGCTACACCTTC. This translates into CASSQELGSASGYTF.

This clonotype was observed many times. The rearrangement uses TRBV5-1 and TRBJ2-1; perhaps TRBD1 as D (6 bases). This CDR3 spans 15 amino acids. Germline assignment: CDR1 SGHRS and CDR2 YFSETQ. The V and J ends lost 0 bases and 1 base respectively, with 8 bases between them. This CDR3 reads CASSLGTGSYNEQFF. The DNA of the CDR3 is TGCGCCAGCAGCTTGGGCACAGGGTCCTACAATGAGCAGTTCTTC.

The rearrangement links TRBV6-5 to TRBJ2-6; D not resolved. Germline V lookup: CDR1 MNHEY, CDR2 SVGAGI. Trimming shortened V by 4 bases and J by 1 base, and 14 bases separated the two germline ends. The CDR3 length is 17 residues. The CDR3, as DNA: TGTGCCAGCAGTTTGTACAGTCGGCAGTCTGGGGCCAACGTCCTGACTTTC. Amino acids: CASSLYSRQSGANVLTF.

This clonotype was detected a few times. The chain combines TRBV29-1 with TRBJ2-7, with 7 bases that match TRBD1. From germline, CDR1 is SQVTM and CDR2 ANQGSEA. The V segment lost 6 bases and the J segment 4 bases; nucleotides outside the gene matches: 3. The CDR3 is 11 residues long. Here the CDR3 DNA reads TGCAGCGTCCACAGGGGTTACGAGCAGTACTTC. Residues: CSVHRGYEQYF.

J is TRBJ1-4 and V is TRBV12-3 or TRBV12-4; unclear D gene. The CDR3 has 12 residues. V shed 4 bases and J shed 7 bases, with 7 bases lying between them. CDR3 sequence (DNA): TGTGCCAGCAGTTCAGTAGTTGAAAAACTGTTTTTT. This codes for CASSSVVEKLFF.

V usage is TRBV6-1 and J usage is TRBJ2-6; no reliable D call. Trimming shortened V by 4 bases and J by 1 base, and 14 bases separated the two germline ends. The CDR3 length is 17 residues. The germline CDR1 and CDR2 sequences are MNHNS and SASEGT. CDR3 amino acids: CASSGGNQASGANVLTF. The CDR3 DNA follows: TGTGCCAGCAGTGGAGGCAACCAGGCGTCTGGGGCCAACGTCCTGACTTTC.

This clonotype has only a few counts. The CDR3 DNA sequence: TGTGCCAGCAGTTACCGGGGGCGGACTGAAGCTTTCTTT. Its translation is CASSYRGRTEAFF. J is TRBJ1-1 and V is TRBV6-5; the D gene is possibly TRBD1 (6 bases). CDR1 is MNHEY, CDR2 SVGAGI, per germline. This CDR3 is built from 13 residues. With 2 bases removed from V and 5 bases from J, the gap between germline ends came to 9 bases.

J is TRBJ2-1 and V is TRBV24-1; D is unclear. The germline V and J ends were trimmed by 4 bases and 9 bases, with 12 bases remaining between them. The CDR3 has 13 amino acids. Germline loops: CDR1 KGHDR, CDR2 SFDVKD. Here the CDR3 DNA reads TGTGCCACCAGTGACCCGAGGTCAGGTGAGCAGTTCTTC. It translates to CATSDPRSGEQFF.

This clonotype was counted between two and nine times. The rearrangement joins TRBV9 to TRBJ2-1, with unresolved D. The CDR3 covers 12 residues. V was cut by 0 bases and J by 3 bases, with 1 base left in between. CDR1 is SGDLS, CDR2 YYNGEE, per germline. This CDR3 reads CASSVGYNEQFF. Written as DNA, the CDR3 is TGTGCCAGCAGCGTAGGCTACAATGAGCAGTTCTTC.

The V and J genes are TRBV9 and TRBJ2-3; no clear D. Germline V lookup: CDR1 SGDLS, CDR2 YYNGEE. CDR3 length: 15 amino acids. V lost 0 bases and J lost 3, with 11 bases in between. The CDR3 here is CASSVAPEATDTQYF. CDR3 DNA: TGTGCCAGCAGCGTAGCTCCCGAGGCGACAGATACGCAGTATTTT.

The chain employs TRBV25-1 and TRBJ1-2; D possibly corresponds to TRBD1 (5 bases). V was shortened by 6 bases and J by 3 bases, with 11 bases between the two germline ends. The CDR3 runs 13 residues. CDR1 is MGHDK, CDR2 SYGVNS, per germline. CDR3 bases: TGTGCCAGCAGACAAGGGACGGACTATGGCTACACCTTC. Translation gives CASRQGTDYGYTF.

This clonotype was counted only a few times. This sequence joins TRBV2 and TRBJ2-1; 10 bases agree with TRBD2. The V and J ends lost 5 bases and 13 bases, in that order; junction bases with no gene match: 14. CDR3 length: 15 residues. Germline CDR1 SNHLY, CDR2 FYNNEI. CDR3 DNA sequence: TGTGCCAGCAGTCGAGGGGCTAGCGGGAGAGACAGACAGTTCTTC. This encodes CASSRGASGRDRQFF.

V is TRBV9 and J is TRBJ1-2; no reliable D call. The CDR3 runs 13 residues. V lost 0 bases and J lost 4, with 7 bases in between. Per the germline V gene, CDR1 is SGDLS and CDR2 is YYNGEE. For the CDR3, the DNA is TGTGCCAGCAGCGTAGACAGCAGCTATGGCTACACCTTC. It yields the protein CASSVDSSYGYTF.

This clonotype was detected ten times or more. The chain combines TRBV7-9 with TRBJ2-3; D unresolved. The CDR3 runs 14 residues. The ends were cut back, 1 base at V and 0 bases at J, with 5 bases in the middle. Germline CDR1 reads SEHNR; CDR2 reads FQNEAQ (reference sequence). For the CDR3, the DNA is TGTGCCAGCAGCTTAGTGGCTAGCACAGATACGCAGTATTTT. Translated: CASSLVASTDTQYF.

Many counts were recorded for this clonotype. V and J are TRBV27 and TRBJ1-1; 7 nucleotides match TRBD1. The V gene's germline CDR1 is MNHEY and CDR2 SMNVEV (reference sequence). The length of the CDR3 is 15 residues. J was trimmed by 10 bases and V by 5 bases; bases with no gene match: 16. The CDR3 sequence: CASSPAQPTGARAFF. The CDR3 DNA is TGTGCCAGCAGTCCCGCCCAACCTACAGGGGCGCGAGCTTTCTTT.

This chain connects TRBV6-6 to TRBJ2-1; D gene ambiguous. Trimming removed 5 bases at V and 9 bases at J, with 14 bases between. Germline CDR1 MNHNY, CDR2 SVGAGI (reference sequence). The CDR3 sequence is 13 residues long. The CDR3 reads CASSPRLWGEQFF. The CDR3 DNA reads TGTGCCAGCAGTCCCCGGCTATGGGGTGAGCAGTTCTTC.

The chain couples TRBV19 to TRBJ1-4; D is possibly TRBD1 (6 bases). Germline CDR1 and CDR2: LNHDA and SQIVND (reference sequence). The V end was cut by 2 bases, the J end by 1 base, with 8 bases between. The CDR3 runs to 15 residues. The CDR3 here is CASSILGQTNEKLFF. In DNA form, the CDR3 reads TGTGCCAGTAGTATATTGGGACAAACTAATGAAAAACTGTTTTTT.

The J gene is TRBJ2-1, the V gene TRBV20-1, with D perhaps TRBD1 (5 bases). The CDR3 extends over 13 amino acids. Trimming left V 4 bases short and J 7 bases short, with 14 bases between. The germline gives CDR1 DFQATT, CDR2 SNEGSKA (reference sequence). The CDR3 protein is CSAMVQGRNEQFF. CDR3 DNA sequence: TGCAGTGCTATGGTGCAGGGTCGGAATGAGCAGTTCTTC.